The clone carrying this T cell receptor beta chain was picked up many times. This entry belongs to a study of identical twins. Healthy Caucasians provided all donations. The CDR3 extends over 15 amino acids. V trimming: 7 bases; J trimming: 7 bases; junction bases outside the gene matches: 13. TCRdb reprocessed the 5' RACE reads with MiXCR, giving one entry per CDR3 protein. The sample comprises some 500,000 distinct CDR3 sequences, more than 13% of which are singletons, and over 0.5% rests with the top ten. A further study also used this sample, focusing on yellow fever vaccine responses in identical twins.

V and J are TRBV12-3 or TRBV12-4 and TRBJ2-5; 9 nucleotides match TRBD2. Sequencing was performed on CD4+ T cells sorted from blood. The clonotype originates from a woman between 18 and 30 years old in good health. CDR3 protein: CASTPSSGEVGTQYF. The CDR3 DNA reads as TGTGCCAGCACCCCGTCTAGCGGGGAGGTTGGGACCCAGTACTTC.